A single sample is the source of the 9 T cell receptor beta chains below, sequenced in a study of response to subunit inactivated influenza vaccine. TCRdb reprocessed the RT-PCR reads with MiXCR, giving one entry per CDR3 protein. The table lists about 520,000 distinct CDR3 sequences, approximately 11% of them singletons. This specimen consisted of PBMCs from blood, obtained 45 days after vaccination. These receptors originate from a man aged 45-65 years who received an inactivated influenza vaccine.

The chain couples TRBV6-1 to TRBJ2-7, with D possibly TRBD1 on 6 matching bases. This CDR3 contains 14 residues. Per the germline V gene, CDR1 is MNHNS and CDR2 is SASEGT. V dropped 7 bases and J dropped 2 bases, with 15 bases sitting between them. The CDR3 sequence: CASKRETGTYEQYF. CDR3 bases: TGTGCCAGCAAGAGGGAGACAGGAACCTACGAGCAGTACTTC.

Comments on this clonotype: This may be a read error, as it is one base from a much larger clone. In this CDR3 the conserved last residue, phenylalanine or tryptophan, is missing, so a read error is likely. The CDR3 DNA reads as TGCGCCAGCAGCAGACGGACAGGGACTTTCTCTGGGGCCAACGTCCTGACTCTC. This codes for CASSRRTGTFSGANVLTL. The rearrangement uses TRBV5-1 and TRBJ2-6; TRBD1 matches at 8 bases. The ends lost 4 bases at V and 0 bases at J; junction bases unmatched: 9. Germline CDR1 reads SGHRS; CDR2 reads YFSETQ. CDR3 size: 18 residues.

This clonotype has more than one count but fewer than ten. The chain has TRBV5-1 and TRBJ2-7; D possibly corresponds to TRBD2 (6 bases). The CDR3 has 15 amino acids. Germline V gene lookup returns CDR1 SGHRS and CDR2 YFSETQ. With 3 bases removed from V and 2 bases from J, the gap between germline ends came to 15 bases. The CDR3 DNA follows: TGCGCCAGCAGCTGGGGTGCAGGCGGGACCTACGAGCAGTACTTC. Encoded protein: CASSWGAGGTYEQYF.

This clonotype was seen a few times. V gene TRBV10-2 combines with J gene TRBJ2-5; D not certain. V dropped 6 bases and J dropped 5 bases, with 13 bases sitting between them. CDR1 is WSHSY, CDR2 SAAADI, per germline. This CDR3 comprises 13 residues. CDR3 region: CASSSGIIETQYF. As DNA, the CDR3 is TGCGCCAGCAGCTCCGGAATAATTGAGACCCAGTACTTC.

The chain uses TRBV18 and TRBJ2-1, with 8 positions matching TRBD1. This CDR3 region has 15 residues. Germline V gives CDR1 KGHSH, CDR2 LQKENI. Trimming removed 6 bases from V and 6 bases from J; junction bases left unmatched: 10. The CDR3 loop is CASSPRDRSANEQFF. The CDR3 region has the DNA TGTGCCAGCTCCCCCAGGGACAGGAGTGCCAATGAGCAGTTCTTC.

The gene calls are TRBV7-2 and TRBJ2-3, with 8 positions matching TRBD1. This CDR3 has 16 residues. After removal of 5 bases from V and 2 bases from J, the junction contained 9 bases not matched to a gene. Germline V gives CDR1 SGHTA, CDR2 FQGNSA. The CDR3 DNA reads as TGTGCCAGCAGCATTCGGGACAGGCCCTACACAGATACGCAGTATTTT. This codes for CASSIRDRPYTDTQYF.

CDR3 loop: CASSKADRGPQDTQYF. The CDR3 DNA follows: TGTGCCAGCAGCAAAGCTGACAGGGGCCCCCAAGATACGCAGTATTTT. The chain joins TRBV21-1 to TRBJ2-3; the table's TRBD1 call for D was not verified on the DNA. TRBV21-1 is classified as a pseudogene. CDR3 length: 16 residues.

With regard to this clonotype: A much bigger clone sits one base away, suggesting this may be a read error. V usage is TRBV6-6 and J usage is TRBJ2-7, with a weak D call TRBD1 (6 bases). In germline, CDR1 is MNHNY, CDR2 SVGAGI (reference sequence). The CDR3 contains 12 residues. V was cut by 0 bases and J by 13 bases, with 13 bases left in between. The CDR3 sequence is CASSYSAGDFYF. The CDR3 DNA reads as TGTGCCAGCAGTTACTCGGCAGGGGATTTCTACTTC.

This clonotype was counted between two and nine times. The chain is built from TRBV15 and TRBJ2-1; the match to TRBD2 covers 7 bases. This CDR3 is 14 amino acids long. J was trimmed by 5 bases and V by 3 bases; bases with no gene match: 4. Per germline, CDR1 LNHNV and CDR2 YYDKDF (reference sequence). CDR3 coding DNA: TGTGCCACCAGCAGCCTAGCGGCCCACAATGAGCAGTTCTTC. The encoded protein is CATSSLAAHNEQFF.